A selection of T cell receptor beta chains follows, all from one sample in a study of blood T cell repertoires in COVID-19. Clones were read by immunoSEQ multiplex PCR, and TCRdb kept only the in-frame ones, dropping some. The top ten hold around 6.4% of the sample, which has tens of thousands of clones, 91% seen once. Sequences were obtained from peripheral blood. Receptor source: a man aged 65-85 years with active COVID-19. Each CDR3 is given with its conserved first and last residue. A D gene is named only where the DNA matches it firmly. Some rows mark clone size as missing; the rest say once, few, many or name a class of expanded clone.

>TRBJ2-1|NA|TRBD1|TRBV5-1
TGCGCCAGCCCTAGAGGGGGCTTGTCCTACAATGAGCAGTTCTTC
CASPRGGLSYNEQFF
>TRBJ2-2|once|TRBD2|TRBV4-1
TGCGCCAGCAGCCAAGCCGGGCTAGCGGGGGGCGCTAGAACACGGACCGGGGAGCTGTTTTTT
CASSQAGLAGGARTRTGELFF
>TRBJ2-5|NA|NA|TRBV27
TGTGCCAGCAGTCCCGGACTAAACAGACAAGAGACCCAGTACTTC
CASSPGLNRQETQYF
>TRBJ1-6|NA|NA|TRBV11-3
TGTGCCAGCAGCTTAGGCGGGGATAATTCACCCCTCCACTTT
CASSLGGDNSPLHF
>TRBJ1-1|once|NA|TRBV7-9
TGTGCCAGCCCTGGGGAGGGCACTGAAGCTTTCTTT
CASPGEGTEAFF
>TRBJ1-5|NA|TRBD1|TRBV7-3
TGTGCCAGCAGCTTAACCGGGACAGGGAATCAGCCCCAGCATTTT
CASSLTGTGNQPQHF
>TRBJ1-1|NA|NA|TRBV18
TGTGCCAGCTCACCAACCGGCGGCACTGAAGCTTTCTTT
CASSPTGGTEAFF
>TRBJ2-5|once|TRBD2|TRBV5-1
TGCGCCAGCAGCTTGGCGCCAGCGGGGGGGCGGGAGACCCAGTACTTC
CASSLAPAGGRETQYF
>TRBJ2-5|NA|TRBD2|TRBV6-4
TGTGCCAGCAGTGATCGACTAGCGGCGGAGACCCAGTACTTC
CASSDRLAAETQYF
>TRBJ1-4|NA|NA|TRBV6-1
TGTGCCAGCAGTGAAGGAACGACTCGAAAACTGTTTTTT
CASSEGTTRKLFF
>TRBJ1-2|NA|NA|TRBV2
TGTGCCAGCAGTAGATGGGGCAGGGGCTATGGCTACACCTTC
CASSRWGRGYGYTF
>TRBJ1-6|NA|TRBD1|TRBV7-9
TGTGCCAGCAGCCGCGGACAGGGCAATAATTCACCCCTCCACTTT
CASSRGQGNNSPLHF
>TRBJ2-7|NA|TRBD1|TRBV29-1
TGCAGCGTTGAAACCCAGAGACAGGGGGGCGAGCAGTACTTC
CSVETQRQGGEQYF
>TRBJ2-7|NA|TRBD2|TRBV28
TGTGCCAGCAGTTTCGCGGGGGGACCGTCCTACGAGCAGTACTTC
CASSFAGGPSYEQYF